This is a list of T cell receptor beta chains from one sample in a study of neoadjuvant nivolumab and ipilimumab in lung cancer. Assay used: immunoSEQ multiplex PCR; TCRdb lists only in-frame clones, some missing. The sample lists about 18,000 clones; more than 65% were seen once. The specimen was tumor tissue, collected after neoadjuvant nivolumab, alone or with ipilimumab, at or shortly before surgery. The receptor source for this set is an adult with non-small cell lung cancer. CDR3s include the opening cysteine and the closing phenylalanine or tryptophan. Each record gives: D gene, J gene, clone size, V gene, CDR3 DNA, CDR3 protein. The D gene is left open where the match is weak. Clone size is stated in some rows and not others, as once, few, many or a class when expanded.

TRBD2	TRBJ2-2	NA	TRBV4-2	TGTGCCAGCAGCCTTACCGGGACTAGCTTCCCCGGGGAGCTGTTTTTT	CASSLTGTSFPGELFF
TRBD2	TRBJ2-1	NA	TRBV19	TGTGCCAGTAGTCCTAGTCCCGTAGCGGGAGTACCCTACAATGAGCAGTTCTTC	CASSPSPVAGVPYNEQFF
TRBD1	TRBJ1-2	NA	TRBV27	TGTGCCAGCAGTCCCCGGACAGGGGGCGGCTACACCTTC	CASSPRTGGGYTF
NA	TRBJ1-2	NA	TRBV27	TGTGCCAGCAGTTTGGGGCGGAACTACGGCTACACCTTC	CASSLGRNYGYTF
NA	TRBJ2-5	NA	TRBV18	TGTGCCAGCTCTCCCTCGCTTACGGATACCCAAGAGACCCAGTACTTC	CASSPSLTDTQETQYF
TRBD2	TRBJ2-7	few	TRBV19	TGTGCCAGTAGTATCCGAAGCGGGAGCGAGCAGTACTTC	CASSIRSGSEQYF
TRBD1	TRBJ1-4	few	TRBV7-9	TGTGCCAGCAGCTCTCAGGGGGGCGGTGAAAAACTGTTTTTT	CASSSQGGGEKLFF
TRBD2	TRBJ2-3	NA	TRBV2	TGTGCCAGCAGTCGGACTAGGGTGCTCACAGATACGCAGTATTTT	CASSRTRVLTDTQYF
TRBD1	TRBJ1-1	NA	TRBV11-2	TGTGCCAGCAGCACCCTCGGGACAGGAAACACTGAAGCTTTCTTT	CASSTLGTGNTEAFF
TRBD1	TRBJ2-7	NA	TRBV6-5	TGTGCCAGCAGCCGAGGGACAGGGAACTACGAGCAGTACTTC	CASSRGTGNYEQYF
TRBD2	TRBJ2-7	NA	TRBV7-2	TGTGCCAGCAGCTTCAGCGGGATTAGCTCCTACGAGCAGTACTTC	CASSFSGISSYEQYF
NA	TRBJ1-5	NA	TRBV19	TGTGCCAGTAGTATACAGTCATCTCTTGAAGCCCAGCATTTT	CASSIQSSLEAQHF
TRBD1	TRBJ1-2	NA	TRBV29-1	TGCAGCGTTCTCACAGGGGGCAACTATGGCTACACCTTC	CSVLTGGNYGYTF
TRBD1	TRBJ1-5	once	TRBV7-2	TGTGCCAGCAGCAAGACAGGGCCCAATCAGCCCCAGCATTTT	CASSKTGPNQPQHF
NA	TRBJ1-4	few	TRBV5-1	TGCGCCAGCAGCTTGGCCCTACTTTCAACTAATGAAAAACTGTTTTTT	CASSLALLSTNEKLFF
NA	TRBJ2-5	NA	TRBV7-9	TGTGCCAGCAGCTTAGACCTAGAAGAGACCCAGTACTTC	CASSLDLEETQYF
NA	TRBJ2-7	NA	TRBV30	TGTGCCTGGAGTTACCACTTTGACAGGGAGGCCCCAGGAATGGACGAGCAGTACTTC	CAWSYHFDREAPGMDEQYF
TRBD2	TRBJ2-1	NA	TRBV7-2	TGTGCCAGCAGCCAAAGGGGTGCTAGCGGGAGCAATGAGCAGTTCTTC	CASSQRGASGSNEQFF
NA	TRBJ1-2	NA	TRBV28	TGTGCCAGCAGGGAGAACATGGGAGGCTACACCTTC	CASRENMGGYTF
NA	TRBJ1-2	NA	TRBV7-2	TGTGCCAGCAGCTTACGTTTCGGGACTTACTATGGCTACACCTTC	CASSLRFGTYYGYTF
NA	TRBJ1-2	few	TRBV18	TGTGCCAGCTCACCGGCCGGGGACATTGCTCATGGCTACACCTTC	CASSPAGDIAHGYTF
TRBD1	TRBJ2-1	medium-sized	TRBV15	TGTGCCACCAGCAGCCTCGGACAGGGGGTTTCTCAGACTTCGTATGGGCAGTTCTTC	CATSSLGQGVSQTSYGQFF